This T cell receptor (beta chain) came from a study of follicular helper T cells after annual influenza vaccination (dated by TCRdb to 2017 to 2019). Context from the whole study: After each seasonal influenza vaccination, blood was collected on days 0, 7 and 28. To look at recall of cTfh clones, some subjects were tracked through successive annual vaccinations covering the 2013-2014, 2014-2015 and 2015-2016 seasons. One week after vaccination, a second recruited cohort of 12 to 13 subjects (Table S1) displayed a similar ICOS+CD38+ cTfh response. Multi-year samples were available from six subjects, with four subjects covering two vaccination seasons and two subjects covering three seasons. The 2013-2014 samples were cryopreserved, while the 2015 samples were processed right after collection. Study-level results and caveats: With successive annual vaccinations, a recurrent oligoclonal ICOS+CD38+ cTfh response was recalled, and this response contained tetramer and AIM influenza-specific clonotypes. Day 7 ICOS+CD38+ clones were most often found later in ICOS-CD38- cTfh, suggesting that subset may serve as a memory reservoir. In the assessment of influenza clone enrichment, the possibility that the much larger non-cTfh compartments were undersampled could not be ruled out. Rare clonotypes could not be sampled because productive TCRB sequences were recovered from only roughly 9-20% of the analyzed cells. ICOS+CD38+ cTfh clonality correlated with the frequency of that population, and its change correlated with the change in circulating plasmablast frequency.

V lost 7 bases and J lost 2 bases, and the count of bases not matched to a germline gene is 3. Reading from cysteine to phenylalanine, the CDR3 counts 13 amino acids. Only CDR3 DNA remains: 39 bases, in frame from the first base. Reading the germline V gene (reference sequence) gives CDR1 GTSNPN and CDR2 SVGIG. Libraries came from the immunoSEQ multiplex PCR assay. Adaptive Biotechnologies handled the TCRB amplification, library preparation, sequencing and preliminary bioinformatics at Survey level resolution. The paper's processing steps were these. Clonality was calculated in R as 1 minus normalized Shannon entropy, and the Gini index was computed with the R package ineq. Overlap score was the summed counts of shared sequences divided by total counts of all sequences in both compared samples. Shared-clonotype significance used Fisher's exact test assuming a theoretical repertoire of 10^7 TCRB sequences. Drawn from immuneACCESS, this table holds only the in-frame rearrangements with V and J called that TCRdb kept. Clones are partly lost; checked studies trace under half to an unresolved V gene and leave the rest unexplained. The D gene and trimming were derived from the DNA, and the V and J assignments and clone size from that table. The table for this sample lists approximately 15,000 clones; nearly 80% of them were counted only once. The ten largest clonotypes hold 0.4% to 0.55% of the sample.

Reading the label with the study, this specimen's time point is: 2015-2016 season, pre-vaccination. Adults received seasonal inactivated influenza vaccine (Fluvarix), and TCRB sequencing tracked sorted blood CD4 subsets before and after vaccination. To be eligible, subjects had to be community-dwelling and could not have received an influenza vaccine during the previous 6 months. Influenza vaccine contraindications, substance abuse, HIV/AIDS, active malignancy, immunomodulatory medication and active illness such as respiratory infection were included among the exclusion criteria. At each time point, about 35 to 110 mL of blood was collected. Ficoll-Paque PLUS or SepMate separation was used to isolate PBMC. As a non-Tfh subset for comparison, CXCR5- memory CD4 T cells were sorted. Before DNA extraction, cell subsets were sorted from PBMC on a BD FACS Aria. To note about this clone: No cognate antigen has been identified for it. Base qualities are not recorded, but no much larger clone differs from it by a single base.

The material sequenced was CXCR5- memory CD4+ T cells sorted from blood, taken on the day of influenza vaccination. Sample cell subset or site, as interpreted from the label and publication: CXCR5- memory CD4 T cells. The V and J segments used are TRBV30 and TRBJ2-3, with 10 middle bases fitting TRBD2. This receptor was identified in an adult who received the influenza vaccine. Read as DNA, the sequence is TGTGCCTTGACTAGCGGGTTCACAGATACGCAGTATTTT. This gives the protein CALTSGFTDTQYF. Reference TRBV30 and TRBJ2-3 genes cover what lies past the CDR3, so the full variable domain is SQTIHQWPATLVQPVGSPLSLECTVEGTSNPNLYWYRQAAGRGLQLLFYSVGIGQISSEVPQNLSASRPQDRQFILSSKKLLLSDSGFYLCALTSGFTDTQYFGPGTRLTVL.